This T cell receptor beta chain was captured by sequencing in a study of blood T cell repertoires in COVID-19. Study background: PBMCs, B-cell-depleted T cells, or T cells provided the cDNA or gDNA that made up the material.

Clones were read by immunoSEQ multiplex PCR, and TCRdb kept only the in-frame ones, dropping some. The sample holds some 43,000 clones, roughly four fifths seen once. The V end was cut by 2 bases, the J end by 3 bases, with 13 bases between. The CDR3 has 16 residues. Germline V gene sequence: CDR1 SEHNR, CDR2 FQNEAQ (reference sequence). The rearrangement joins TRBV7-9 to TRBJ1-4; D gene unclear. The origin of this receptor is a woman aged 55-75 years with acute or convalescent COVID-19. The sample taken for sequencing was peripheral blood. DNA for the CDR3: TGTGCCAGCAGCTTACCGTCTCGCAGGTCTAATGAAAAACTGTTTTTT. Translated: CASSLPSRRSNEKLFF.